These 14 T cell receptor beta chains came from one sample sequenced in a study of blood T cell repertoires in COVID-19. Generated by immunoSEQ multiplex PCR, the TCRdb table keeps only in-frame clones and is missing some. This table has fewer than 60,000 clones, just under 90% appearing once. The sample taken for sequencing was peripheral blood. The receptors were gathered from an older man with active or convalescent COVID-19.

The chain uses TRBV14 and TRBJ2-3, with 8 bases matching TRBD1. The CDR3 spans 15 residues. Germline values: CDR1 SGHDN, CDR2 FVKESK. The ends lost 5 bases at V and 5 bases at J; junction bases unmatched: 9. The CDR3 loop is CASSSWTGLGDTQYF. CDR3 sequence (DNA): TGTGCCAGCAGCTCCTGGACAGGGCTCGGAGATACGCAGTATTTT.

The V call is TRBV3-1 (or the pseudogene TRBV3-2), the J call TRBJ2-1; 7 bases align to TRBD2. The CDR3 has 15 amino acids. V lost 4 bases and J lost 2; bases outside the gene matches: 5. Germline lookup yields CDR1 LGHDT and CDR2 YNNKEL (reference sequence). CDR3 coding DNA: TGTGCCAGCAGCCCAGGACTAGAAGCCTACAATGAGCAGTTCTTC. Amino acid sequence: CASSPGLEAYNEQFF.

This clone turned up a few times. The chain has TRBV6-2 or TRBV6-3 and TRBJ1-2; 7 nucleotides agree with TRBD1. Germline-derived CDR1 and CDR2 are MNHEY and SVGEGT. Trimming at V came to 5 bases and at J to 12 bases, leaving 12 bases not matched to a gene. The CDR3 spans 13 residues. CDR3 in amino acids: CASSNYVNRGHTF. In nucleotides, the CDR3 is TGTGCCAGCAGTAATTACGTGAACAGGGGCCACACCTTC.

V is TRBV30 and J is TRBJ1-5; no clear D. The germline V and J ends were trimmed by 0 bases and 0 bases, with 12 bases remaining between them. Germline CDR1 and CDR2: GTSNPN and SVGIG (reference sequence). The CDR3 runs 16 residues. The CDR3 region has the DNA TGTGCCTGGAGTGTATTTGGGCAGTATAGCAATCAGCCCCAGCATTTT. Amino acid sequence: CAWSVFGQYSNQPQHF. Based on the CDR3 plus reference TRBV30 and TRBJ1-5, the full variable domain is SQTIHQWPATLVQPVGSPLSLECTVEGTSNPNLYWYRQAAGRGLQLLFYSVGIGQISSEVPQNLSASRPQDRQFILSSKKLLLSDSGFYLCAWSVFGQYSNQPQHFGDGTRLSIL.

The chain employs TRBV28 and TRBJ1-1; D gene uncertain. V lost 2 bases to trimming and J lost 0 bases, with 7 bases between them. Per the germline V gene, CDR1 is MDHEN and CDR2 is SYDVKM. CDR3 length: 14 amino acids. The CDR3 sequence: CASSLHSMNTEAFF. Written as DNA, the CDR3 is TGTGCCAGCAGTTTACACTCAATGAACACTGAAGCTTTCTTT.

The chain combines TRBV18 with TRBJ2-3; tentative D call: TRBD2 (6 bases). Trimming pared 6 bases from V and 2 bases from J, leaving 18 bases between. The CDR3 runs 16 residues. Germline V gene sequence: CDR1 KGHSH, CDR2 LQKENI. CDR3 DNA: TGTGCCAGCTCCCCTAGGCCCGGGGGATTCACAGATACGCAGTATTTT. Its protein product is CASSPRPGGFTDTQYF.

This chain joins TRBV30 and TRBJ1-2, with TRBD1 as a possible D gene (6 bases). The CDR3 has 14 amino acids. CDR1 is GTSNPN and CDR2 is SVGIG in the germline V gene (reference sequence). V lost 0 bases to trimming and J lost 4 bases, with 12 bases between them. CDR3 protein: CAWSVGGRLYGYTF. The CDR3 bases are TGTGCCTGGAGTGTCGGGGGGCGCCTCTATGGCTACACCTTC.

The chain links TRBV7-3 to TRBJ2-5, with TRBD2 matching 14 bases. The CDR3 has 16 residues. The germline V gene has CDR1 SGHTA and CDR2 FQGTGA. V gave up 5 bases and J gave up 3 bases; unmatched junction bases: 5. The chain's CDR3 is CASSPRGLAGEETQYF. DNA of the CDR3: TGTGCCAGCAGCCCACGGGGACTAGCGGGGGAAGAGACCCAGTACTTC.

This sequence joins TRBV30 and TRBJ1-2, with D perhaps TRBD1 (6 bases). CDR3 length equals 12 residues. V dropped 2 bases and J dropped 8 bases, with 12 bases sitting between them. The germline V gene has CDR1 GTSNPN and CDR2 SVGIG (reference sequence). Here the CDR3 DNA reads TGTGCCTGGAGTCAGGGGCTCGGGGGCTACACCTTC. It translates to CAWSQGLGGYTF.

The CDR3 DNA reads TGTGCCAGCACCGTCTCGACTAGGGACAGAAGCTCTGGAAACACCATATATTTT. Protein: CASTVSTRDRSSGNTIYF. The V gene is TRBV21-1, the J gene TRBJ1-3; the D call TRBD1 from the table was never checked on the DNA. TRBV21-1 is recorded as a pseudogene. The CDR3 extends over 18 amino acids.

The CDR3 sequence is CASSWTPPYGYTF. CDR3 sequence (DNA): TGCGCCAGCAGCTGGACACCCCCCTATGGCTACACCTTC. The chain links TRBV5-1 to TRBJ1-2; D is possibly TRBD1 (5 bases). Trimming left V 3 bases short and J 4 bases short, with 10 bases between. Germline CDR1 is SGHRS and CDR2 is YFSETQ. This CDR3 has 13 amino acids.

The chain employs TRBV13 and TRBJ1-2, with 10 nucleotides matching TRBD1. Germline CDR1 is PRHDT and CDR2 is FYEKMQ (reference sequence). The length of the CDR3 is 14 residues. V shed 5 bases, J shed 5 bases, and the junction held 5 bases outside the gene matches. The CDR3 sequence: CASSPRQGAYGYTF. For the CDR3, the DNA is TGTGCCAGCAGCCCGAGACAGGGGGCGTATGGCTACACCTTC.

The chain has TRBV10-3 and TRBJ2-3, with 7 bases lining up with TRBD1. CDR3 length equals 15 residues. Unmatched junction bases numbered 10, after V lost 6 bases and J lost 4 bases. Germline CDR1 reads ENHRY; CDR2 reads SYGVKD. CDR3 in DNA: TGTGCCATCAGACCAAATGACAGGGCCTCAGATACGCAGTATTTT. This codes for CAIRPNDRASDTQYF.

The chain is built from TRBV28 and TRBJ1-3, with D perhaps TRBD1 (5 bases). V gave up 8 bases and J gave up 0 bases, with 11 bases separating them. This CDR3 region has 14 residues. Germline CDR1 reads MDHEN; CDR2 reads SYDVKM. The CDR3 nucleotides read TGTGCCAGCGAAGTCGGGGGCTCTGGAAACACCATATATTTT. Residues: CASEVGGSGNTIYF.